One sample yielded the 7 T cell receptor beta chains listed below, sequenced in a study of glioma-infiltrating T cells after dendritic cell vaccination. The protocol was immunoSEQ multiplex PCR, while the TCRdb copy is restricted to in-frame clones and leaves out a portion. The repertoire consists of under 100,000 clones, with about 84% occurring once and the leading ten covering about 3.2%. Sample: blood, taken before dendritic cell vaccination. These receptors all stem from a human donor with glioblastoma.

The rearrangement links TRBV21-1 to TRBJ2-7; the table's D call, TRBD2, has no DNA check behind it. TRBV21-1 is termed a pseudogene. This CDR3 has 17 residues. The CDR3 region has the DNA TGTGCCAGCAGCAAAGTAGGGAGGAGCGGGTGCTCCTACGAGCAGTACTTC. Its translation is CASSKVGRSGCSYEQYF.

The chain recombines TRBV6-1 with TRBJ1-2; D may be TRBD1 (6 bases). Germline lookup yields CDR1 MNHNS and CDR2 SASEGT. V lost 10 bases to trimming and J lost 4 bases, with 19 bases between them. The CDR3 extends over 14 amino acids. This CDR3 reads CATWDNHVLYGYTF. CDR3 sequence (DNA): TGTGCCACCTGGGACAATCACGTCCTCTATGGCTACACCTTC.

The V and J genes are TRBV7-2 and TRBJ2-5; possibly TRBD2 for D (7 bases). V lost 5 bases and J 5 bases, leaving 12 bases between the germline ends. There are 13 residues in the CDR3. Looked up from germline, CDR1 is SGHTA and CDR2 is FQGNSA. The DNA of the CDR3 is TGTGCCAGCAGCCTTCGGGGGGCTGAGACCCAGTACTTC. Its translation is CASSLRGAETQYF.

V usage is TRBV2 and J usage is TRBJ2-2; 11 nucleotides line up with TRBD2. The CDR3 covers 18 residues. The V gene end was trimmed by 4 bases and the J gene end by 0 bases; junction bases not matched to a gene: 7. From germline, CDR1 is SNHLY and CDR2 FYNNEI. In nucleotides, the CDR3 is TGTGCCAGCAGTGGAGGGGCTAGCGGGAGGTCGAACACCGGGGAGCTGTTTTTT. Translated: CASSGGASGRSNTGELFF.

This rearrangement joins TRBV5-8 to TRBJ1-1, with 10 bases matching TRBD1. This CDR3 region has 17 residues. Germline lookup yields CDR1 SGHTS and CDR2 YDEGEE. Trimming cost V 4 bases and J 2 bases; bases outside gene matches: 11. CDR3 bases: TGTGCCAGCAGCACAGGGACAGGGGTTCCTCTTAACACTGAAGCTTTCTTT. This sequence encodes CASSTGTGVPLNTEAFF.

V usage is TRBV5-1 and J usage is TRBJ1-1; D is perhaps TRBD1 (5 bases). The CDR3 totals 15 residues. Per germline, CDR1 SGHRS and CDR2 YFSETQ. Trimming removed 4 bases at V and 6 bases at J, with 19 bases between. CDR3 nucleotide sequence: TGCGCCAGCAGCCACGGAGGGACGCAGGAGGCTGAAGCTTTCTTT. This sequence encodes CASSHGGTQEAEAFF.

The chain recombines TRBV4-1 with TRBJ1-2, with D possibly TRBD1 on 5 matching bases. Germline CDR1 and CDR2: MGHRA and YSYEKL. Trimming pared 1 base from V and 2 bases from J, leaving 11 bases between. The CDR3 runs 15 residues. CDR3 coding DNA: TGCGCCAGCAGCCAAGCCCCAGGGAACAACTATGGCTACACCTTC. Its translation is CASSQAPGNNYGYTF.